These 2 T cell receptor beta chains came from one sample sequenced in a study of graft-versus-host responses after intestinal transplantation. Clones were read by immunoSEQ multiplex PCR, and TCRdb kept only the in-frame ones, dropping some. The top ten clones hold over 0.6% of a sample with around 20,000 clones, roughly 94% of them seen once. Sequences were derived from PBMCs, sampled 23 days after intestinal transplant. These receptors all come from a human patient who received an intestinal transplant, so some T cells may come from the graft donor.

This chain uses TRBV27 with TRBJ2-7, with a possible D match to TRBD1 (6 bases). V lost 4 bases, J lost 3 bases, and 13 bases lay in between. Germline V gives CDR1 MNHEY, CDR2 SMNVEV (reference sequence). The CDR3 contains 14 residues. The chain's CDR3 is CASSSGTQDYEQYF. As DNA, the CDR3 is TGTGCCAGCAGTTCCGGGACACAGGACTACGAGCAGTACTTC.

This clone has a single count. The CDR3 nucleotides are TGTGCCAGCAGTTTATTATCGGAACAACCCGAAGCTTTCTTT. Translated, it gives CASSLLSEQPEAFF. The V and J genes are TRBV28 and TRBJ1-1, with D unclear. Looked up from germline, CDR1 is MDHEN and CDR2 is SYDVKM. V lost 1 base, J lost 8 bases, and 14 bases lay in between. The CDR3 extends over 14 amino acids.